The clone carrying this T cell receptor beta chain has a handful of counts. Its antigen is not identified. One end of the junction does not line up with germline, which may come from a read error. Sample-barcoded 5' priming and a J-beta primer mix drove a second PCR of roughly 7 to 11 cycles. One entry per CDR3 protein, called by TCRdb with MiXCR from the 5' RACE reads. The sample contains hundreds of thousands of distinct CDR3 sequences, around 20% of which appear only once. The sample belongs to a study of blood T cells in healthy people across ages. On the study more broadly: Template-switching capture recovered about one barcoded beta molecule per two T cells. Study-wide results and caveats: The recorded TCR beta diversity per million T cells decreased in a roughly linear manner with age.

CDR3 length equals 15 residues. Germline V gene lookup returns CDR1 SGHDN and CDR2 FVKESK. Sequencing was done on a sample of blood. This chain uses TRBV14 with TRBJ2-7; 7 bases align to TRBD1. The receptor was derived from a man between 65 and 85 years old in good health. CDR3 DNA sequence: TGTGCCAGCAGCCAAGATCCAGAGGGGGCCCACGAGCGGTACTTC. Translation: CASSQDPEGAHERYF.